This T cell receptor (beta chain) is from a study of early T cells in non-severe SARS-CoV-2 infection. Study summary: RNA in bulk from unsorted whole blood was sequenced, and chains were unpaired. Overall study results and limits: Private and CD4 specificities were missed by VDJdb matching, which favored anti-spike CD8 responses.

Individual cDNA molecules carried attached unique molecular identifiers. TCRdb itself ran the 5' RACE reads through MiXCR, one entry per CDR3 protein. The sample records 60,000 to 70,000 distinct CDR3 sequences, about 6% being singletons. Many counts were recorded for this clonotype. Its specificity is not known. This receptor was taken from an adult who was a healthcare worker with PCR-confirmed SARS-CoV-2 infection or an uninfected control (not recorded which). The specimen comprised whole blood, sampled at baseline.

CDR3 in DNA: TGTGCCAGCAGCCCCTTGAGTTCCGGCTATGGCTACACCTTC. Translating gives CASSPLSSGYGYTF. The J gene is TRBJ1-2, the V gene TRBV7-6; D gene unclear. V was cut by 5 bases and J by 4 bases, with 14 bases left in between. Germline V lookup: CDR1 SGHVS, CDR2 FNYEAQ. The CDR3 sequence is 14 residues long. The full variable domain, its missing parts supplied by reference TRBV7-6 and TRBJ1-2, is GAGVSQSPRYKVTKRGQDVALRCDPISGHVSLYWYRQALGQGPEFLTYFNYEAQQDKSGLPNDRFSAERPEGSISTLTIQRTEQRDSAMYRCASSPLSSGYGYTFGSGTRLTVV.